The 11 T cell receptor beta chains reported below all come from one sample, sequenced in a study of PD-1 blockade in classical Hodgkin lymphoma. Relapses following autologous stem cell transplantation were seen in all patients, with brentuximab vedotin exposure varying. Sequenced by immunoSEQ multiplex PCR; TCRdb stores in-frame clones only, minus some. The sample consists of 25,000 to 35,000 clones, about two thirds of them appearing once. Sequencing used peripheral blood mononuclear cells (PBMCs), obtained before the second cycle of nivolumab. Source of these receptors: a human donor with classical Hodgkin lymphoma.

The rearrangement uses TRBV28 and TRBJ2-1; D unclear. The CDR3 sequence is 15 residues long. The germline V and J ends were trimmed by 5 bases and 0 bases, with 11 bases remaining between them. Per the germline V gene, CDR1 is MDHEN and CDR2 is SYDVKM. The CDR3 bases are TGTGCCAGCAGTCCTTTCTTGAGCTCCTACAATGAGCAGTTCTTC. The encoded protein is CASSPFLSSYNEQFF.

This clone was seen a few times. This chain links TRBV5-4 with TRBJ2-3; D not resolved. The germline V and J ends were trimmed by 5 bases and 0 bases, with 4 bases remaining between them. This CDR3 is built from 12 residues. Looked up from germline, CDR1 is SGHNT and CDR2 is YYREEE (reference sequence). The CDR3 loop is CASSLSTDTQYF. The CDR3 DNA reads as TGTGCCAGCAGTCTTAGCACAGATACGCAGTATTTT. Based on the CDR3 plus reference TRBV5-4 and TRBJ2-3, the full variable domain is ETGVTQSPTHLIKTRGQQVTLRCSSQSGHNTVSWYQQALGQGPQFIFQYYREEENGRGNFPPRFSGLQFPNYSSELNVNALELDDSALYLCASSLSTDTQYFGPGTRLTVL.

A few counts support this clone. This chain joins TRBV6-6 and TRBJ1-1; weak D call: TRBD1 (6 bases). The CDR3 runs 16 residues. The germline gives CDR1 MNHNY, CDR2 SVGAGI (reference sequence). Trimming removed 4 bases from V and 0 bases from J, with 15 bases in between. CDR3 in DNA: TGTGCCAGCAGTTCCCGGGACATAATCATGAACACTGAAGCTTTCTTT. It codes for CASSSRDIIMNTEAFF.

This clone was observed a single time. This sequence joins TRBV6-5 and TRBJ2-5; no definite D call. The germline CDR1 and CDR2 sequences are MNHEY and SVGAGI. There are 11 residues in the CDR3. Trimming took 0 bases from V and 7 from J, leaving 3 bases between them. The CDR3 sequence is CASSYSGTQYF. Written as DNA, the CDR3 is TGTGCCAGCAGTTACTCGGGGACCCAGTACTTC.

The V and J genes are TRBV30 and TRBJ2-1; D is tentatively TRBD1 or TRBD2 (6 bases each). Trimming left V 3 bases short and J 2 bases short, with 11 bases between. The germline V gene has CDR1 GTSNPN and CDR2 SVGIG (reference sequence). The CDR3 extends over 14 amino acids. This CDR3 reads CAWRPEGAYNEQFF. CDR3 in DNA: TGTGCCTGGAGACCGGAGGGGGCCTACAATGAGCAGTTCTTC.

As for this clone: This same CDR3 is encoded by further DNA sequences in the sample. The gene calls are TRBV15 and TRBJ1-1; D is undetermined. CDR1 is LNHNV, CDR2 YYDKDF, per germline (reference sequence). The V and J ends lost 0 bases and 2 bases respectively, with 4 bases between them. This CDR3 has 13 residues. Written as DNA, the CDR3 is TGTGCCACCAGCAGAGATCAAAACACTGAAGCTTTCTTT. Residues: CATSRDQNTEAFF.

V gene TRBV6-6 combines with J gene TRBJ2-2; the D call may be TRBD1 or TRBD2 (6 bases each). V shed 10 bases and J shed 9 bases, with 21 bases lying between them. The CDR3 is made up of 14 amino acids. Germline V gene sequence: CDR1 MNHNY, CDR2 SVGAGI (reference sequence). The DNA for the CDR3 is TGTGCCATACGGCGGGACATCCAACACCGGGAGCTGTTTTTT. Amino acids: CAIRRDIQHRELFF.

J is TRBJ2-3 and V is TRBV7-2; D possibly corresponds to TRBD1 (6 bases). Deletions cut 4 bases from V and 4 bases from J, with 9 bases between. The CDR3 length is 13 residues. CDR1 and CDR2 from the germline V gene are SGHTA and FQGNSA. The CDR3 region has the DNA TGTGCCAGCAGCTCCGGACAGCCAGATACGCAGTATTTT. Protein: CASSSGQPDTQYF.

The table lists this clone with a few counts. The rearrangement uses TRBV5-4 and TRBJ2-2; maybe TRBD2 (5 bases). This CDR3 has 14 residues. CDR1 is SGHNT, CDR2 YYREEE, per germline (reference sequence). The ends were cut back, 6 bases at V and 5 bases at J, with 14 bases in the middle. This CDR3 is CASTPPTGTGELFF. The CDR3 DNA reads TGTGCCAGCACCCCCCCCACGGGGACCGGGGAGCTGTTTTTT.

The V call is TRBV25-1, the J call TRBJ2-7; no clear D gene. The CDR3 loop spans 13 amino acids. V lost 4 bases and J 0 bases, leaving 7 bases between the germline ends. Germline CDR1 and CDR2: MGHDK and SYGVNS. CDR3 residues: CASSAYSSYEQYF. The CDR3 nucleotides read TGTGCCAGCAGTGCTTACAGCTCCTACGAGCAGTACTTC.

By share, this clone counts as medium-sized (0.01 to 0.1%). The chain employs TRBV7-9 and TRBJ2-7; the match to TRBD1 covers 8 bases. CDR1 and CDR2 (germline): SEHNR, FQNEAQ (reference sequence). The CDR3 is made up of 12 amino acids. The V and J ends lost 5 bases and 7 bases, in that order; junction bases with no gene match: 4. Here the CDR3 DNA reads TGTGCCAGCAGCAGACGACAGGGGGAGCAGTACTTC. Translation: CASSRRQGEQYF.